These T cell receptor beta chains were read from a single sample in a study of OX40 agonist ivuxolimab in advanced cancers. TCRdb's table, derived via immunoSEQ multiplex PCR, lists solely in-frame clones and lacks some. The repertoire includes under 25,000 clones, 83% of them detected once, and about 20% sits in the top ten. Sequenced material: CD4+ or CD8+ T cells sorted from blood, taken in a trial of the OX40 agonist ivuxolimab. All receptors derive from an adult with an advanced solid tumor such as melanoma, head and neck, liver or kidney cancer. The CDR3 runs from the conserved cysteine through the conserved F or W. The D gene is left open where the match is weak. Not every row has a clone size; where given, it reads once, few, many or a size class.

TRBJ2-2,.,.,TRBV6-5,CASSRGETGELFF,TGTGCCAGCAGCAGGGGGGAGACCGGGGAGCTGTTTTTT
TRBJ2-6,.,.,TRBV9,CASSVVRGLGSGANVLTF,TGTGCCAGCAGCGTAGTACGGGGCCTAGGCTCTGGGGCCAACGTCCTGACTTTC
TRBJ1-2,.,.,TRBV27,CASSLSPGDLHGYTF,TGTGCCAGCAGTTTATCTCCAGGGGACTTACATGGCTACACCTTC
TRBJ2-2,.,.,TRBV7-2,CASSLEGDGANTGELFF,TGTGCCAGCAGCTTAGAGGGCGACGGGGCCAACACCGGGGAGCTGTTTTTT
TRBJ2-5,.,.,TRBV4-1,CASSQSSGAPYF,TGCGCCAGCAGCCAATCCTCAGGGGCCCCATACTTC
TRBJ2-7,.,.,TRBV27,CASSTTGNMYEQYF,TGTGCCAGCAGTACGACTGGAAATATGTACGAGCAGTACTTC
TRBJ1-2,TRBD1,.,TRBV6-5,CASSYSRTGGYGYTF,TGTGCCAGCAGTTACTCGCGGACAGGGGGTTATGGCTACACCTTC
TRBJ1-1,.,.,TRBV11-2,CASSLSVWEKNTEAFF,TGTGCCAGCAGCTTAAGCGTGTGGGAAAAGAACACTGAAGCTTTCTTT
TRBJ1-3,.,.,TRBV7-9,CASSLGGDTIYF,TGTGCCAGCAGCTTAGGAGGAGACACCATATATTTT
TRBJ2-1,TRBD2,.,TRBV5-8,CASSLTGWTSGKYNEQFF,TGTGCCAGCAGCTTGACCGGCTGGACTAGCGGTAAATACAATGAGCAGTTCTTC
TRBJ2-5,.,.,TRBV4-1,CASSRWDGQETQYF,TGCGCCAGCAGCCGATGGGACGGTCAAGAGACCCAGTACTTC
TRBJ1-4,TRBD1,.,TRBV7-2,CASSSLDRSNEKLFF,TGTGCCAGCAGCTCCCTGGACAGGAGTAATGAAAAACTGTTTTTT
TRBJ1-4,.,once,TRBV19,CASSIEKQAGTPNEKLFF,TGTGCCAGTAGTATAGAAAAACAGGCCGGTACCCCTAATGAAAAACTGTTTTTT
TRBJ1-6,.,.,TRBV7-9,CASSLYVSGALHF,TGTGCCAGCAGCTTATATGTGTCCGGGGCCCTCCACTTT
TRBJ1-2,.,.,TRBV2,CASREGAQDGYTF,TGTGCCAGCAGGGAAGGGGCCCAGGATGGCTACACCTTC
TRBJ2-3,TRBD2,few,TRBV6-4,CASSDSGTSGTDTQYF,TGTGCCAGCAGTGACTCGGGGACTAGCGGCACAGATACGCAGTATTTT
TRBJ1-2,.,.,TRBV5-4,CASSQDPKGAAYVYGYTF,TGTGCCAGCAGCCAAGATCCAAAAGGAGCGGCGTATGTCTATGGCTACACCTTC
TRBJ2-2,.,.,TRBV7-6,CASSLGDRGGELFF,TGTGCCAGCAGCTTAGGCGATAGGGGCGGGGAGCTGTTTTTT
TRBJ2-3,.,.,TRBV19,CASSPLVADTQYF,TGTGCCAGTAGTCCCCTCGTCGCAGATACGCAGTATTTT
TRBJ1-2,.,.,TRBV5-1,CASSLEVPASYGYTF,TGCGCCAGCAGCTTGGAAGTGCCCGCCTCCTATGGCTACACCTTC
TRBJ1-1,.,once,TRBV28,CASSLSWGTNTEAFF,TGTGCCAGCAGTTTATCCTGGGGGACGAACACTGAAGCTTTCTTT
TRBJ1-5,.,medium-sized,TRBV12-2,CASRLVGKAQPQHF,TGTGCAAGTCGCTTAGTGGGGAAAGCTCAGCCCCAGCATTTT
TRBJ2-5,TRBD1,.,TRBV6-6,CASSLDRGVQETQYF,TGTGCCAGCAGCCTGGACAGGGGCGTTCAAGAGACCCAGTACTTC
TRBJ1-2,TRBD1,.,TRBV28,CASSSGTGDYGYTF,TGTGCCAGCAGTTCCGGGACAGGGGACTATGGCTACACCTTC
TRBJ1-5,.,.,TRBV19,CASSQGNINSNQPQHF,TGTGCCAGTAGTCAGGGTAACATAAATAGCAATCAGCCCCAGCATTTT
TRBJ2-1,.,.,TRBV2,CASTPPDLSYNEQFF,TGTGCCAGCACCCCCCCGGATCTCTCCTACAATGAGCAGTTCTTC